Presented here are 8 T cell receptor beta chains from one specimen sequenced in a study of Ad26.COV2.S vaccination and SARS-CoV-2 variants (dated by TCRdb to the early 2020s). This specimen's time point label, interpreted: individuals recovered from natural SARS-CoV-2 infection. Library preparation employed the immunoSEQ multiplex PCR assay. Sourced from immuneACCESS, this table was stored by TCRdb with only in-frame sequences that have V and J called. A share of the clones is absent; for the studies checked, an unresolved V gene accounts for under half, and the remainder has no known explanation. In all, the sample holds 300,000 to 450,000 clones, and about 92% of those were seen once. The ten largest clones represent under 4% of the sample. The material sequenced was peripheral blood, taken after recovery from COVID-19. These receptor sequences come from a human donor who had recovered from COVID-19.

The chain has TRBV9 and TRBJ2-5; TRBD1 is a possible D gene (6 bases). Germline V CDR1 and CDR2: SGDLS, YYNGEE. This CDR3 spans 16 amino acids. Trimming took 3 bases from V and 1 from J, leaving 16 bases between them. CDR3: CASSGRDTLPQETQYF. CDR3 in DNA: TGTGCCAGCAGCGGCCGGGACACCCTACCCCAAGAGACCCAGTACTTC.

This chain connects TRBV12-5 to TRBJ2-1; either TRBD1 or TRBD2 may supply D (6 bases each). Trimming removed 2 bases at V and 13 bases at J, with 18 bases between. Germline V CDR1 and CDR2: LGHNT, FRNRAP. This CDR3 comprises 14 residues. CDR3 DNA sequence: TGTGCTAGTGGTTTGCCCTCTCTCCGGGGGCCCCAGTTCTTC. The encoded protein is CASGLPSLRGPQFF. The complete variable domain, with remaining parts taken from reference TRBV12-5 and TRBJ2-1, reads DARVTQTPRHKVTEMGQEVTMRCQPILGHNTVFWYRQTMMQGLELLAYFRNRAPLDDSGMPKDRFSAEMPDATLATLKIQPSEPRDSAVYFCASGLPSLRGPQFFGPGTRLTVL.

A single count supports this clone. The chain joins TRBV6-6 to TRBJ2-7, with D hard to call. The CDR3 runs to 13 residues. Germline CDR1 reads MNHNY; CDR2 reads SVGAGI (reference sequence). Trimming shortened V by 4 bases and J by 0 bases, and 7 bases separated the two germline ends. CDR3 DNA: TGTGCCAGCAGTTCCCCAGACTCCTACGAGCAGTACTTC. The encoded protein is CASSSPDSYEQYF.

This chain joins TRBV7-9 and TRBJ1-1; 9 positions agree with TRBD1. The CDR3 is 12 residues long. Trimming cost V 4 bases and J 8 bases; bases outside gene matches: 2. CDR1 is SEHNR and CDR2 is FQNEAQ in the germline V gene (reference sequence). The CDR3 DNA is TGTGCCAGCAGCTGGGGGACAGGGGAAGCTTTCTTT. It is translated as CASSWGTGEAFF.

V usage is TRBV5-4 and J usage is TRBJ2-3; D call uncertain. The CDR3 is made up of 14 amino acids. CDR1 is SGHNT and CDR2 is YYREEE in the germline V gene (reference sequence). The V and J ends lost 0 bases and 0 bases respectively, with 5 bases between them. The CDR3 loop reads CASSLAQSTDTQYF. CDR3 bases: TGTGCCAGCAGCTTGGCACAGAGCACAGATACGCAGTATTTT.

The rearrangement joins TRBV2 to TRBJ1-2; maybe TRBD1 (6 bases). CDR3 length equals 15 residues. Germline V gives CDR1 SNHLY, CDR2 FYNNEI. Trimming pared 4 bases from V and 3 bases from J, leaving 15 bases between. CDR3 DNA: TGTGCCAGCAGTGTAATGACAGGCGGGGACTATGGCTACACCTTC. Residues: CASSVMTGGDYGYTF.

The chain carries TRBV4-1 and TRBJ1-2; weak D call: TRBD1 (6 bases). Per the germline V gene, CDR1 is MGHRA and CDR2 is YSYEKL. V gave up 4 bases and J gave up 2 bases, with 11 bases separating them. This CDR3 contains 14 residues. The CDR3 DNA reads as TGCGCCAGCAGCCCACAGGGTTTAAACTATGGCTACACCTTC. Protein sequence: CASSPQGLNYGYTF.

The genes are TRBV6-6 and TRBJ2-1, with 10 bases identical to TRBD2. The germline V gene has CDR1 MNHNY and CDR2 SVGAGI (reference sequence). CDR3 length: 16 amino acids. Germline trimming cut 5 bases from V and 4 bases from J; bases unmatched to any gene: 8. CDR3 residues: CASSKQRGGEYNEQFF. The DNA for the CDR3 is TGTGCCAGCAGTAAACAGCGGGGGGGAGAATACAATGAGCAGTTCTTC.